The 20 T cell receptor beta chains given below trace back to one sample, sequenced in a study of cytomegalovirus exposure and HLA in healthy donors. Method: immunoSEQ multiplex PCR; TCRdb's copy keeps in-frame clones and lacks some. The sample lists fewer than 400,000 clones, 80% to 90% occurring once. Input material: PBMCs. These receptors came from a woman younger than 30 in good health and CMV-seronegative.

CDR3 DNA: TGTGCCAGCAGCGTAGCCGACCGGACAGCAAGCAATCAGCCCCAGCATTTT. Encoded protein: CASSVADRTASNQPQHF. V gene TRBV9 combines with J gene TRBJ1-5; D might be TRBD1 (6 bases). Deletions cut 0 bases from V and 1 base from J, with 14 bases between. The CDR3 totals 17 residues. Germline V gene data show CDR1 as SGDLS and CDR2 as YYNGEE.

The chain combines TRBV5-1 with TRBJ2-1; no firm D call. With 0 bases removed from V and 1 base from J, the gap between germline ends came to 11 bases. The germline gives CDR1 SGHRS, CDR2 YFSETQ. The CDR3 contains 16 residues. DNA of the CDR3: TGCGCCAGCAGCTTGGAACCTAGAGCTTCCTACAATGAGCAGTTCTTC. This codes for CASSLEPRASYNEQFF.

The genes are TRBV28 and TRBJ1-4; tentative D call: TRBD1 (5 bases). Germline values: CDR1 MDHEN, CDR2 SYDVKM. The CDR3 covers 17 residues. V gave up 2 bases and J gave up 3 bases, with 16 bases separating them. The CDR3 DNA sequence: TGTGCCAGCAGTTTACTTCGATTGACAGCCTCTAATGAAAAACTGTTTTTT. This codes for CASSLLRLTASNEKLFF.

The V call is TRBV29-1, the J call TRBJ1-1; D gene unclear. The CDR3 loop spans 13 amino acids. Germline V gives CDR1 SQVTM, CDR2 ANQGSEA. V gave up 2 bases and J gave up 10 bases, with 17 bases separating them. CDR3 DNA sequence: TGCAGCGTTGAAAGATCGGGAGATTTTGCAGCTTTCTTT. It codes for CSVERSGDFAAFF.

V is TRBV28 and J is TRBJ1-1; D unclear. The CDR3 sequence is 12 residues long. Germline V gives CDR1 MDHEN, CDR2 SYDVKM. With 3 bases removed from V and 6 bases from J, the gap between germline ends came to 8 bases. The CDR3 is CASSLEAPEAFF. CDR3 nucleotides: TGTGCCAGCAGTTTGGAGGCCCCTGAAGCTTTCTTT.

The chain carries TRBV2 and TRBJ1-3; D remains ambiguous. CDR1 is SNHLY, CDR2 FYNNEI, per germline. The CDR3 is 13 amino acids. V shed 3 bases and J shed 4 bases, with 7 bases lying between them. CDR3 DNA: TGTGCCAGCAGTGAGCGGGAAGGAAACACCATATATTTT. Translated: CASSEREGNTIYF.

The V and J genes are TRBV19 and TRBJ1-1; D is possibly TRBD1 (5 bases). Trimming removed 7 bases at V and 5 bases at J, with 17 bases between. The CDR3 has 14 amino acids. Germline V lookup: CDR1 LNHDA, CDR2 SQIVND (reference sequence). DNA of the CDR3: TGTGCCAGTACCTCCCGGATGGGGGGGACTGAAGCTTTCTTT. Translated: CASTSRMGGTEAFF.

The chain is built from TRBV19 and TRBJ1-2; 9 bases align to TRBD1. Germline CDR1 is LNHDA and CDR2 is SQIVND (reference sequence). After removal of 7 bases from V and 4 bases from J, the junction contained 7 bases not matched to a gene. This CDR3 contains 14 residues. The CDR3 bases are TGTGCCAGTAACCCGACAGGGGGAGCCTATGGCTACACCTTC. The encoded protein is CASNPTGGAYGYTF. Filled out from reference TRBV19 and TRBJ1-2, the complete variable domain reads DGGITQSPKYLFRKEGQNVTLSCEQNLNHDAMYWYRQDPGQGLRLIYYSQIVNDFQKGDIAEGYSVSREKKESFPLTVTSAQKNPTAFYLCASNPTGGAYGYTFGSGTRLTVV.

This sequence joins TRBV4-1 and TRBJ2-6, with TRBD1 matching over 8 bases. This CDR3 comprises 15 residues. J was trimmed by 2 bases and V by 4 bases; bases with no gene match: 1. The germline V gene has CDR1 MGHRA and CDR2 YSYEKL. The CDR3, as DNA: TGCGCCAGCAGCCCACAGGGGGCTGGGGCCAACGTCCTGACTTTC. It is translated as CASSPQGAGANVLTF.

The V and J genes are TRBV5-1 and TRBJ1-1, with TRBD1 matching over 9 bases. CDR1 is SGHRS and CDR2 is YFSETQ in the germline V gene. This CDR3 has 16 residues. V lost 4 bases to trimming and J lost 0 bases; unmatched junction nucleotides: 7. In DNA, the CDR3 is TGCGCCAGCAGCCCCGGGCGGGACAGGGTGAACACTGAAGCTTTCTTT. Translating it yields CASSPGRDRVNTEAFF.

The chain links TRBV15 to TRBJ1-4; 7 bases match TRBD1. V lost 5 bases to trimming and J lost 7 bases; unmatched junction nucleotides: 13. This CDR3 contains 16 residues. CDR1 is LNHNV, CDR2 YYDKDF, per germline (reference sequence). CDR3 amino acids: CATSRPGTEVSEKLFF. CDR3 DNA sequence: TGTGCCACCAGCCGTCCAGGGACAGAAGTTAGTGAAAAACTGTTTTTT.

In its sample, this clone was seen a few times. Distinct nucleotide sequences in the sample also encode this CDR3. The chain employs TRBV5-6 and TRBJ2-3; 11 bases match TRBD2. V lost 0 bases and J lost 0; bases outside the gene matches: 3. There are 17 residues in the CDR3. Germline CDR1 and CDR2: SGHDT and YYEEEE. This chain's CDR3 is CASSLGGTSGSTDTQYF. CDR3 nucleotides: TGTGCCAGCAGCTTGGGGGGGACTAGCGGAAGCACAGATACGCAGTATTTT.

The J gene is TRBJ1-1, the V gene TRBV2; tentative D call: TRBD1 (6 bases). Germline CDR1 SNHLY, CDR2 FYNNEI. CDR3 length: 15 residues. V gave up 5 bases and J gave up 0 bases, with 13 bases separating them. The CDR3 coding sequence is TGTGCCAGCAGTAAACAGGGTAGGGTGAACACTGAAGCTTTCTTT. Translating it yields CASSKQGRVNTEAFF.

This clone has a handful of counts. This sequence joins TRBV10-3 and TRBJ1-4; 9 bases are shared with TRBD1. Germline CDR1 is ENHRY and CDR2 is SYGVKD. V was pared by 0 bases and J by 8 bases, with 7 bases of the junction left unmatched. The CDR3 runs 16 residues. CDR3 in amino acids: CAISESTGGAEEKLFF. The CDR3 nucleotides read TGTGCCATCAGTGAGTCCACAGGGGGCGCAGAGGAAAAACTGTTTTTT.

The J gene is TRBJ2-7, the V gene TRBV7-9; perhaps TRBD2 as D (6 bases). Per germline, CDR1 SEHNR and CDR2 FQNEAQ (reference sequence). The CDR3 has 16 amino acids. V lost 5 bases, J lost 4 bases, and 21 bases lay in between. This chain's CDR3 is CASSAAGRGSLYEQYF. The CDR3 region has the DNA TGTGCCAGCAGCGCCGCGGGAAGAGGGTCGCTATACGAGCAGTACTTC.

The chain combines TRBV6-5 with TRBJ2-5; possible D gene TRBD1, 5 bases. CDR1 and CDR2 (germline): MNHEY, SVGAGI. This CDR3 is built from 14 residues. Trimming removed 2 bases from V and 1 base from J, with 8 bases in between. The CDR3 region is CASSYGTGQETQYF. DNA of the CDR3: TGTGCCAGCAGTTACGGCACAGGCCAAGAGACCCAGTACTTC.

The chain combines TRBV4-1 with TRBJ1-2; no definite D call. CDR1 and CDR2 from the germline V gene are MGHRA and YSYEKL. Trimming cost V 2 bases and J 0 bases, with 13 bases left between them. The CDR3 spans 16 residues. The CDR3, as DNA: TGCGCCAGCAGCCAACCGCGGGCCGGAGCTAACTATGGCTACACCTTC. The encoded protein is CASSQPRAGANYGYTF.

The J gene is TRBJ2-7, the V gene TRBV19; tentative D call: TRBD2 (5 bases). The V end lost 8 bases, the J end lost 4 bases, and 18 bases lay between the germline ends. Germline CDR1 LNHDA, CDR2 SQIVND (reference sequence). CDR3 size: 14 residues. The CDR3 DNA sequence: TGTGCCAGTCGCGAGGGCTCGACCACGTACGAGCAGTACTTC. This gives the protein CASREGSTTYEQYF.

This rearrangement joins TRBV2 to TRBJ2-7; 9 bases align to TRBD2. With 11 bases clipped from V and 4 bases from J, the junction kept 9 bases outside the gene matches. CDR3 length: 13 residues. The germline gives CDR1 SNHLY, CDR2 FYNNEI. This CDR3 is CAARGLARYEQYF. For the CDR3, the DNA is TGTGCCGCAAGAGGACTAGCGAGGTACGAGCAGTACTTC.

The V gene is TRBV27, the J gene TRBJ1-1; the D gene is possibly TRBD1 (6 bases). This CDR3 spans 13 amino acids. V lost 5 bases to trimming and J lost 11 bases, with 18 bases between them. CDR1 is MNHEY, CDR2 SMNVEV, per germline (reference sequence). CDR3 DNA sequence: TGTGCCAGCAGTCTCGGGACGGCCCAGGGGGCTTTCTTT. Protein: CASSLGTAQGAFF.